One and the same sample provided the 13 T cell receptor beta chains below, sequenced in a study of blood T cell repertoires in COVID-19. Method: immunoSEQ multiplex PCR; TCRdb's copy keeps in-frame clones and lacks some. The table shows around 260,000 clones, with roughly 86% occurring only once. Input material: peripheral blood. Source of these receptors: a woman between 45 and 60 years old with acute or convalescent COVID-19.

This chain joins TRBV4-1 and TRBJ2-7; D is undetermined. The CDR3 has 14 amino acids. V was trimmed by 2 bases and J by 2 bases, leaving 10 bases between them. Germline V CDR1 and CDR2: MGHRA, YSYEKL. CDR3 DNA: TGCGCCAGCAGCCAACGGGTAGGTGCCTACGAGCAGTACTTC. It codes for CASSQRVGAYEQYF.

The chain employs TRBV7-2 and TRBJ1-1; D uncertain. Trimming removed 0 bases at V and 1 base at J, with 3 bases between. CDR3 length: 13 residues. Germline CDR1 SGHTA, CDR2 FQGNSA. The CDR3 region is CASSLARNTEAFF. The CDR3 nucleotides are TGTGCCAGCAGCTTAGCCAGGAACACTGAAGCTTTCTTT.

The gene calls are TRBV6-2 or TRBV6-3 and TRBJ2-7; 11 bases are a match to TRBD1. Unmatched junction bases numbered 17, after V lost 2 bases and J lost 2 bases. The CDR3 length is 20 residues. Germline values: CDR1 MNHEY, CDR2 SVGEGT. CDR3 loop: CASSYLDPLHTGQGAYEQYF. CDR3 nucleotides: TGTGCCAGCAGTTACCTCGATCCGTTACATACGGGACAGGGGGCCTACGAGCAGTACTTC.

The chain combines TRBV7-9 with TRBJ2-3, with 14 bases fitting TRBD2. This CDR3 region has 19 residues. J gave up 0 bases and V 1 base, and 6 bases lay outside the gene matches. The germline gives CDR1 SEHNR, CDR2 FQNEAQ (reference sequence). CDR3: CASSLVRTSGRISTDTQYF. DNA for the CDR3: TGTGCCAGCAGCTTAGTGAGGACTAGCGGGAGGATTAGCACAGATACGCAGTATTTT.

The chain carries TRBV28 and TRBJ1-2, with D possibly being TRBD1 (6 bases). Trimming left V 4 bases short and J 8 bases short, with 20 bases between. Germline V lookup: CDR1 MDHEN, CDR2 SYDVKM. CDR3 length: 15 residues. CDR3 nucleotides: TGTGCCAGCAGTTCCGTGACAGCGGGGGGCTTGGGCTACACCTTC. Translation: CASSSVTAGGLGYTF.

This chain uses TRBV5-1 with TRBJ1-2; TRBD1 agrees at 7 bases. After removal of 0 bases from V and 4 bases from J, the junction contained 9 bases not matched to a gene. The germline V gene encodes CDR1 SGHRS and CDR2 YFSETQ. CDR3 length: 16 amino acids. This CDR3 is CASSLGQQGWTYGYTF. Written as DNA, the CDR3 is TGCGCCAGCAGCTTGGGACAACAGGGGTGGACCTATGGCTACACCTTC.

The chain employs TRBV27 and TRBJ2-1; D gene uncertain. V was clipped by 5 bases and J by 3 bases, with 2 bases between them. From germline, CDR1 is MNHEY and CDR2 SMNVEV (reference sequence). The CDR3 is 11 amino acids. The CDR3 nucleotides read TGTGCCAGCAGTCACTACAATGAGCAGTTCTTC. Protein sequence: CASSHYNEQFF.

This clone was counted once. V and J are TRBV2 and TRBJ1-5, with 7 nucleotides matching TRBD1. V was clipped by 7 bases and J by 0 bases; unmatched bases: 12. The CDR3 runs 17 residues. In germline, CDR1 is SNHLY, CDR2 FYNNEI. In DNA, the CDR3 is TGTGCCAGCAAAGGGACAGCTAGTCACTATAGCAATCAGCCCCAGCATTTT. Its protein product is CASKGTASHYSNQPQHF.

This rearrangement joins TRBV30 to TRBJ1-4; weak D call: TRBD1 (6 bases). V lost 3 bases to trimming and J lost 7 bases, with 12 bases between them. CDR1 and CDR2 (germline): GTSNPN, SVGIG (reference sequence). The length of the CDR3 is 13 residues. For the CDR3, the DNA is TGTGCCTGGAGAGGGCAGGGGATTGAAAAACTGTTTTTT. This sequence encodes CAWRGQGIEKLFF.

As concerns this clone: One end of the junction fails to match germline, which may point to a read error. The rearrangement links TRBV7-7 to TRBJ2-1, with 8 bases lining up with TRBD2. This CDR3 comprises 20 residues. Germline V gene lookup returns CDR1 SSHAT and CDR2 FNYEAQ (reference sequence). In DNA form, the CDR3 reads TGTGCTAGCAGCTTAGTGAACGGGAGGGCCCAACTCAGCTCCTACAATGAGCAGTTCTTC. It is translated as CASSLVNGRAQLSSYNEQFF.

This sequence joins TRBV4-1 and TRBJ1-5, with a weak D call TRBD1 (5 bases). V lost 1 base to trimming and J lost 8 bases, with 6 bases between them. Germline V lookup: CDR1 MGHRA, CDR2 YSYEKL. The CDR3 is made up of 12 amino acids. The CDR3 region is CASSQGGEPQHF. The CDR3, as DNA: TGCGCCAGCAGCCAAGGGGGGGAGCCCCAGCATTTT.

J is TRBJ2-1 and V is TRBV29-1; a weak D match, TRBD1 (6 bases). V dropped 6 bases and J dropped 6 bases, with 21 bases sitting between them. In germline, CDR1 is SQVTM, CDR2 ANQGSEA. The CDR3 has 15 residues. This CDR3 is CSVPAWNRDGNEQFF. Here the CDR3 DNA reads TGCAGCGTCCCCGCTTGGAACAGGGACGGCAATGAGCAGTTCTTC.

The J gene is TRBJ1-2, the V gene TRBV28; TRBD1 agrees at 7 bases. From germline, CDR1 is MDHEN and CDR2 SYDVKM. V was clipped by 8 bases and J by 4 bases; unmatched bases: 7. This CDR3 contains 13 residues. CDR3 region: CASDRVQGYGYTF. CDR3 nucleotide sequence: TGTGCCAGCGACAGGGTTCAGGGCTATGGCTACACCTTC.